The 16 T cell receptor beta chains presented below share a single source sample, sequenced in a study of post-analysis software for immune sequencing data. Overall study findings and caveats: TRBV5-6, TRBV5-1 and TRBV20-1 were among four or five TRBV segments more frequent in patients than controls.

Sequencing libraries made from TCR beta cDNA carried unique molecular identifiers. TCRdb re-derived calls from the PCR reads in MiXCR, one entry per CDR3 protein. The sample has roughly 620,000 distinct CDR3 sequences, roughly two fifths seen once. These receptors have no identified antigens. Sequenced input: blood. Receptor source: a girl aged 5 to 17 with multiple sclerosis.

The sample holds a few counts of this clonotype. This sequence joins TRBV4-1 and TRBJ1-2; 7 bases map to TRBD1. This CDR3 has 13 amino acids. With V trimmed by 2 bases and J by 8 bases, 5 bases remained unmatched. The germline V gene has CDR1 MGHRA and CDR2 YSYEKL. The CDR3 is CASSQNQGGGYTF. Written as DNA, the CDR3 is TGCGCCAGCAGCCAAAATCAGGGGGGCGGCTACACCTTC.

The chain combines TRBV12-3 or TRBV12-4 with TRBJ2-7, with 11 bases matching TRBD2. CDR3 size: 16 residues. With 4 bases clipped from V and 3 bases from J, the junction kept 8 bases outside the gene matches. The CDR3, as DNA: TGTGCCAGCAGTTCAAGGACTAGCGGGTCCAACTACGAGCAGTACTTC. Translation gives CASSSRTSGSNYEQYF.

This clonotype has a handful of counts. The rearrangement uses TRBV4-1 and TRBJ2-7; 7 nucleotides agree with TRBD2. V shed 1 base, J shed 2 bases, and the junction held 5 bases outside the gene matches. The CDR3 is 15 amino acids. CDR1 MGHRA and CDR2 YSYEKL come from the germline V gene. The CDR3 region is CASSQGPGGTYEQYF. The CDR3, as DNA: TGCGCCAGCAGCCAAGGGCCGGGAGGAACCTACGAGCAGTACTTC.

This clonotype appeared a single time. This chain uses TRBV7-9 with TRBJ2-5; no clear D. Germline V gene data show CDR1 as SEHNR and CDR2 as FQNEAQ (reference sequence). The CDR3 extends over 14 amino acids. V was pared by 5 bases and J by 4 bases, with 14 bases between. DNA for the CDR3: TGTGCCAGCAGCCCTGAAGCTTGGGGAGAGACCCAGTACTTC. This encodes CASSPEAWGETQYF.

This clonotype has just a few counts. This chain connects TRBV11-3 to TRBJ2-1; D remains ambiguous. Trimming took 3 bases from V and 2 from J, leaving 11 bases between them. CDR1 is SGHNT and CDR2 is YENEEA in the germline V gene. The CDR3 runs to 15 residues. This chain's CDR3 is CASSFRNPPYNEQFF. CDR3 nucleotides: TGTGCCAGCAGCTTCAGGAATCCTCCCTACAATGAGCAGTTCTTC. The full variable domain, in which reference TRBV11-3 and TRBJ2-1 provide the parts outside the CDR3, is EAGVVQSPRYKIIEKKQPVAFWCNPISGHNTLYWYLQNLGQGPELLIRYENEEAVDDSQLPKDRFSAERLKGVDSTLKIQPAELGDSAVYLCASSFRNPPYNEQFFGPGTRLTVL.

The chain has TRBV5-6 and TRBJ2-1; D is undetermined. Germline CDR1 and CDR2: SGHDT and YYEEEE. V lost 4 bases, J lost 0 bases, and 11 bases lay in between. This CDR3 comprises 15 residues. CDR3 sequence: CASSIQQSSYNEQFF. CDR3 in DNA: TGTGCCAGCAGCATCCAACAGAGCTCCTACAATGAGCAGTTCTTC.

The rearrangement links TRBV6-1 to TRBJ2-5; D unclear. Germline V gene sequence: CDR1 MNHNS, CDR2 SASEGT. Trimming took off 4 bases at V and 1 base at J, with 7 bases between the two ends. This CDR3 is built from 13 residues. This CDR3 is CASSGAFQETQYF. The CDR3 nucleotides read TGTGCCAGCAGTGGGGCCTTCCAAGAGACCCAGTACTTC.

The chain uses TRBV6-1 and TRBJ2-1, with 10 bases identical to TRBD2. In germline, CDR1 is MNHNS, CDR2 SASEGT. The CDR3 is 16 amino acids. With 2 bases clipped from V and 2 bases from J, the junction kept 3 bases outside the gene matches. The CDR3: CASSEISGGAYNEQFF. The CDR3 nucleotides are TGTGCCAGCAGTGAAATCAGCGGGGGGGCCTACAATGAGCAGTTCTTC.

This chain connects TRBV7-9 to TRBJ2-7, with D maybe TRBD1 (6 bases). The CDR3 length is 15 residues. The germline gives CDR1 SEHNR, CDR2 FQNEAQ (reference sequence). Trimming removed 2 bases at V and 0 bases at J, with 11 bases between. In nucleotides, the CDR3 is TGTGCCAGCAGCTTATCAGCAGGGGCCTCCTACGAGCAGTACTTC. Translating gives CASSLSAGASYEQYF. Full variable domain (rest looked up from reference TRBV7-9 and TRBJ2-7): DTGVSQNPRHKITKRGQNVTFRCDPISEHNRLYWYRQTLGQGPEFLTYFQNEAQLEKSRLLSDRFSAERPKGSFSTLEIQRTEQGDSAMYLCASSLSAGASYEQYFGPGTRLTVT.

This clonotype was seen just once. The chain employs TRBV2 and TRBJ2-7; no firm D call. CDR1 is SNHLY and CDR2 is FYNNEI in the germline V gene. There are 11 residues in the CDR3. V was clipped by 6 bases and J by 1 base, with 4 bases between them. The CDR3 here is CASRRSYEQYF. As DNA, the CDR3 is TGTGCCAGCAGAAGATCCTACGAGCAGTACTTC.

This clonotype has only a few counts. At one boundary the junction diverges from the germline segment, which might be a read error. V usage is TRBV5-1 and J usage is TRBJ2-1; no definite D call. Germline V gene data show CDR1 as SGHRS and CDR2 as YFSETQ. The CDR3 is made up of 17 amino acids. The CDR3 is CASSREIHAKEKDEQFF. In DNA, the CDR3 is TGCGCCAGCAGCCGCGAGATCCACGCGAAAGAAAAGGATGAGCAGTTCTTT.

This clonotype occurred a few times. The rearrangement joins TRBV12-3 or TRBV12-4 to TRBJ2-7, with no clear D. Trimming cost V 5 bases and J 2 bases, with 7 bases left between them. The CDR3 totals 12 residues. CDR3 nucleotide sequence: TGTGCCAGCAGTGGGGTGACCTACGAGCAGTACTTC. It specifies CASSGVTYEQYF.

V and J are TRBV6-5 and TRBJ1-1, with D maybe TRBD1 (5 bases). Germline lookup yields CDR1 MNHEY and CDR2 SVGAGI. Trimming removed 10 bases at V and 5 bases at J, with 17 bases between. CDR3 length: 13 residues. The CDR3 coding sequence is TGTGCCACCCGGGACCGCTTTGAGACTGAAGCTTTCTTT. This translates into CATRDRFETEAFF.

The sample holds many counts of this clonotype. The junction shows a germline mismatch at one end, possibly a read error. The genes are TRBV5-1 and TRBJ2-1; 11 nucleotides match TRBD2. In germline, CDR1 is SGHRS, CDR2 YFSETQ. This CDR3 is built from 15 residues. This CDR3 reads CASSLAGGTYNEQFF. In DNA form, the CDR3 reads TGTGCCAGCAGTCTAGCGGGGGGCACTTACAATGAGCAGTTCTTC.

This clonotype has only a few counts. The chain has TRBV6-1 and TRBJ2-1; possibly TRBD2 for D (6 bases). Trimming left V 7 bases short and J 7 bases short, with 14 bases between. CDR1 MNHNS and CDR2 SASEGT come from the germline V gene. This CDR3 is 13 amino acids long. The CDR3, as DNA: TGTGCCAGCACGGGGGTTCCGAGGAATGAGCAGTTCTTC. It yields the protein CASTGVPRNEQFF.

The chain carries TRBV10-3 and TRBJ2-5, with D unclear. Germline-derived CDR1 and CDR2 are ENHRY and SYGVKD. The CDR3 spans 16 residues. Trimming left V 2 bases short and J 1 base short, with 14 bases between. CDR3 residues: CAISESPADPQETQYF. The CDR3 DNA reads as TGTGCCATCAGTGAGAGCCCGGCTGACCCCCAAGAGACCCAGTACTTC.